One sample yielded the 8 T cell receptor beta chains listed below, sequenced in a study. TCRdb recomputed calls from the 5' RACE reads with MiXCR, one row per CDR3 protein. The sample yields 60,000 to 65,000 distinct CDR3 sequences, about 20% seen once. Sequencing input: memory CD4+ T cells sorted from a lymph node. The subset was: memory CD4+ T cells, CD4+CD45RO+CD25-. Source of these receptors: a female donor with breast cancer.

The J gene is TRBJ2-6, the V gene TRBV20-1, with D hard to call. The CDR3 length is 17 residues. In germline, CDR1 is DFQATT, CDR2 SNEGSKA (reference sequence). Trimming took off 0 bases at V and 0 bases at J, with 12 bases between the two ends. CDR3 sequence reads: CSARELSQFSGANVLTF. The DNA of the CDR3 is TGCAGTGCTAGAGAACTGTCCCAGTTCTCTGGGGCCAACGTCCTGACTTTC.

This clonotype was counted only a few times. The chain uses TRBV7-2 and TRBJ1-5; D ambiguous. The CDR3 spans 12 residues. The ends were cut back, 5 bases at V and 4 bases at J, with 6 bases in the middle. Germline lookup yields CDR1 SGHTA and CDR2 FQGNSA. CDR3 nucleotide sequence: TGTGCCAGCAGCCAACCAAATCAGCCCCAGCATTTT. Protein product: CASSQPNQPQHF.

The chain recombines TRBV4-1 with TRBJ1-1; D unclear. Trimming cost V 8 bases and J 0 bases, with 10 bases left between them. CDR3 size: 13 residues. Germline CDR1 MGHRA, CDR2 YSYEKL. The CDR3 DNA reads as TGCGCCAGCGCCTATGCATTGAACACTGAAGCTTTCTTT. Its translation: CASAYALNTEAFF.

This clonotype showed up many times. This chain links TRBV6-6 with TRBJ2-1; D possibly corresponds to TRBD2 (6 bases). The CDR3 extends over 14 amino acids. Trimming shortened V by 2 bases and J by 6 bases, and 11 bases separated the two germline ends. Per the germline V gene, CDR1 is MNHNY and CDR2 is SVGAGI (reference sequence). The CDR3 nucleotides read TGTGCCAGCAGTTACGGGCAGGGAGGCAATGAGCAGTTCTTC. Protein sequence: CASSYGQGGNEQFF.

This clonotype was seen at least ten times. The chain is built from TRBV20-1 and TRBJ2-7; the D is unclear. V dropped 3 bases and J dropped 4 bases, with 19 bases sitting between them. The CDR3 is made up of 15 amino acids. Germline V gene data show CDR1 as DFQATT and CDR2 as SNEGSKA (reference sequence). For the CDR3, the DNA is TGCAGTGCTAGCGTTATCCGAGGTCAAGCTTACGAGCAGTACTTC. This gives the protein CSASVIRGQAYEQYF.

The sample holds a few counts of this clonotype. The chain couples TRBV20-1 to TRBJ2-3, with D uncertain. V lost 4 bases to trimming and J lost 2 bases, with 10 bases between them. This CDR3 has 13 amino acids. Germline V gene data show CDR1 as DFQATT and CDR2 as SNEGSKA (reference sequence). The CDR3 loop is CSATAPNTDTQYF. In nucleotides, the CDR3 is TGCAGTGCTACAGCCCCAAACACAGATACGCAGTATTTT.

Ten or more counts support this clonotype. The chain uses TRBV6-6 and TRBJ2-3; D unclear. The CDR3 is 12 residues long. Germline V CDR1 and CDR2: MNHNY, SVGAGI (reference sequence). Trimming took off 10 bases at V and 1 base at J, with 9 bases between the two ends. The CDR3, as DNA: TGTGCCACCGCCTGGGGCACAGATACGCAGTATTTT. It encodes CATAWGTDTQYF.

This rearrangement joins TRBV6-1 to TRBJ1-5; the D gene is possibly TRBD1 (6 bases). Germline V gives CDR1 MNHNS, CDR2 SASEGT. The CDR3 has 14 residues. The ends were cut back, 4 bases at V and 4 bases at J, with 11 bases in the middle. DNA of the CDR3: TGTGCCAGCAGTGCCGGGGGCTTTAATCAGCCCCAGCATTTT. Translating gives CASSAGGFNQPQHF.